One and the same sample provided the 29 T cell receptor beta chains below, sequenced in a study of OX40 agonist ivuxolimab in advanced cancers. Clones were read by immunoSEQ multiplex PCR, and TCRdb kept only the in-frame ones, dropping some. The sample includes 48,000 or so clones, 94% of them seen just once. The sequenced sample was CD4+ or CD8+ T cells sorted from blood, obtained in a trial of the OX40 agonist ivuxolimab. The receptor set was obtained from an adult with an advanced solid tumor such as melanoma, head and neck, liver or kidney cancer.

The CDR3 loop reads CASRDRASYEQYF. The CDR3 nucleotides are TGCGCCAGCAGGGACAGGGCCTCCTACGAGCAGTACTTC. The chain combines TRBV5-1 with TRBJ2-7, with 8 bases fitting TRBD1. This CDR3 has 13 residues. Per the germline V gene, CDR1 is SGHRS and CDR2 is YFSETQ. J was trimmed by 0 bases and V by 5 bases; bases with no gene match: 1.

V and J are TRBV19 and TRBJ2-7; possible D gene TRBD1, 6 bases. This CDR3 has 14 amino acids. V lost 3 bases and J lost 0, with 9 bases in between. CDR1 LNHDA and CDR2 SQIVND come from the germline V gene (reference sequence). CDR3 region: CASSIGDNSYEQYF. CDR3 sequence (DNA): TGTGCCAGTAGTATCGGGGACAACTCCTACGAGCAGTACTTC.

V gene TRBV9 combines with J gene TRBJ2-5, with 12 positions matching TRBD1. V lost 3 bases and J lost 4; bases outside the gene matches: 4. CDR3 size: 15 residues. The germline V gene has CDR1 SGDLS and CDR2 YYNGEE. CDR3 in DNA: TGTGCCAGCAGCGAGGGACAGGGGGCGGGAGAGACCCAGTACTTC. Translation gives CASSEGQGAGETQYF.

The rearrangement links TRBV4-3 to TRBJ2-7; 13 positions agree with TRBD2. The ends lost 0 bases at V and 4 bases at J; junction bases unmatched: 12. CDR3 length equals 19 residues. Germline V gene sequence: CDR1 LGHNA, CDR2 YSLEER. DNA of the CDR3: TGCGCCAGCAGCCAAGATTTGAGCGGACTAGCGGGAGAGGGGTACGAGCAGTACTTC. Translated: CASSQDLSGLAGEGYEQYF.

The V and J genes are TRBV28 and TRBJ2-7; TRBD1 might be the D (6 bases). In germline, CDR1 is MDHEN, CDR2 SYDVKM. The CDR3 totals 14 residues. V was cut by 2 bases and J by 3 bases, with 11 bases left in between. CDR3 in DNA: TGTGCCAGCAGTTTACCGGGACACGTCTACGAGCAGTACTTC. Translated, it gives CASSLPGHVYEQYF.

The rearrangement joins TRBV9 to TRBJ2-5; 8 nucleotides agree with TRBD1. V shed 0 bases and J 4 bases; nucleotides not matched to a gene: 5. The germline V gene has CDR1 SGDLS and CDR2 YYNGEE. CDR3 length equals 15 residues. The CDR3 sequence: CASSVVGDRGETQYF. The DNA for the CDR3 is TGTGCCAGCAGCGTAGTAGGAGACAGGGGAGAGACCCAGTACTTC.

CDR3 protein: CATAVANTGELFF. CDR3 nucleotides: TGTGCCACTGCGGTCGCGAACACCGGGGAGCTGTTTTTT. This sequence joins TRBV7-3 and TRBJ2-2, with D uncertain. Germline V gene data show CDR1 as SGHTA and CDR2 as FQGTGA. Trimming cost V 10 bases and J 0 bases, with 9 bases left between them. This CDR3 region has 13 residues.

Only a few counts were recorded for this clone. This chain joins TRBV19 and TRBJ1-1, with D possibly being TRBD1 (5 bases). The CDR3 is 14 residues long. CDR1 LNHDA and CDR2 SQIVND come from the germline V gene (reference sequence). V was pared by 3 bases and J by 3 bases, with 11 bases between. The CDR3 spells CASSIGGLHTEAFF. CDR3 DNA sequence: TGTGCCAGTAGTATTGGGGGATTGCACACTGAAGCTTTCTTT.

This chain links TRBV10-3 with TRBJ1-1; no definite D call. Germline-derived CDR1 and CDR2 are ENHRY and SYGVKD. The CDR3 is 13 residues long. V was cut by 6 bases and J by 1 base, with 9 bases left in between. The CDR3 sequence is CAIRDDKNTEAFF. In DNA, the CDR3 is TGTGCCATCAGGGATGACAAGAACACTGAAGCTTTCTTT.

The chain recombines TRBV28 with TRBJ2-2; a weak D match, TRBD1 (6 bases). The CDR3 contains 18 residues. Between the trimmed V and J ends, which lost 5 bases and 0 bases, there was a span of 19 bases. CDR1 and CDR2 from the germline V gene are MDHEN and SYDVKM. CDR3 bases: TGTGCCAGCAGTCCCTCCTACGGACAGTTCGCGAACACCGGGGAGCTGTTTTTT. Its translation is CASSPSYGQFANTGELFF.

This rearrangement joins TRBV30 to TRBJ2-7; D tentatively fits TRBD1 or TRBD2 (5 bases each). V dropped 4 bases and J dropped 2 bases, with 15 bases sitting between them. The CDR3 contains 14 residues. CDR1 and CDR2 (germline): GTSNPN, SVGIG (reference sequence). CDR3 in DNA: TGTGCCTGGAAGGGACCCTACGTTACCTACGAGCAGTACTTC. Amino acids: CAWKGPYVTYEQYF. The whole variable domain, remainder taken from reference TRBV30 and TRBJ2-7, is SQTIHQWPATLVQPVGSPLSLECTVEGTSNPNLYWYRQAAGRGLQLLFYSVGIGQISSEVPQNLSASRPQDRQFILSSKKLLLSDSGFYLCAWKGPYVTYEQYFGPGTRLTVT.

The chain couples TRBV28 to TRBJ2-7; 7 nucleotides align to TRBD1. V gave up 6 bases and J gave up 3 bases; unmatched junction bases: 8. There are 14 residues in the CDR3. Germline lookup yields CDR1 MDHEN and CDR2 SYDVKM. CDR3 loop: CASRPLHRGYEQYF. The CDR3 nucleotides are TGTGCCAGCAGACCCCTTCACAGGGGCTACGAGCAGTACTTC.

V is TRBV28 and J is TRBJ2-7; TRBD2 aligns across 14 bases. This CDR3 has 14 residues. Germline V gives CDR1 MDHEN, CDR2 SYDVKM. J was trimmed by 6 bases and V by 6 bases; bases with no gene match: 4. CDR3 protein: CASSSGLAGGEQYF. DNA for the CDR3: TGTGCCAGCAGCTCAGGACTAGCGGGAGGCGAGCAGTACTTC.

The chain's CDR3 is CASSEGTSGYEQYF. In nucleotides, the CDR3 is TGCGCCAGCAGTGAAGGGACTAGCGGGTACGAGCAGTACTTC. The rearrangement links TRBV10-1 to TRBJ2-7; 12 nucleotides line up with TRBD2. Germline CDR1 reads WNHNN; CDR2 reads SYGVQD (reference sequence). Losses at the gene ends were 3 bases for V and 4 bases for J; bases not matched to a gene: 1. This CDR3 has 14 amino acids.

CDR3 coding DNA: TGTGCCAGCAGCTCCGAGTGGTCGGGGACCTACAATGAGCAGTTCTTC. This encodes CASSSEWSGTYNEQFF. The chain employs TRBV11-3 and TRBJ2-1, with a weak D call TRBD2 (5 bases). This CDR3 region has 16 residues. Germline V gives CDR1 SGHNT, CDR2 YENEEA. Trimming pared 4 bases from V and 2 bases from J, leaving 15 bases between.

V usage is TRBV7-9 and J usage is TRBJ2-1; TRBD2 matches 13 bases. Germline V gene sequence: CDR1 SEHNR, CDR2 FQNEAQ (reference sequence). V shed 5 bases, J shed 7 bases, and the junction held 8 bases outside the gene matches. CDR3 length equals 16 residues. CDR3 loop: CASSPTSGRRVNEQFF. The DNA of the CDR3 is TGTGCCAGCAGCCCGACTAGCGGGAGGAGGGTTAATGAGCAGTTCTTC.

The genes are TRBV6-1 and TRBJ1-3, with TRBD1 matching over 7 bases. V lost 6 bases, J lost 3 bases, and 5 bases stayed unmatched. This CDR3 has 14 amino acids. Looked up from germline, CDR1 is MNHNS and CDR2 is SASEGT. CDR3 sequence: CASRMRGHGNTIYF. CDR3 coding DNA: TGTGCCAGCAGAATGAGGGGGCATGGAAACACCATATATTTT.

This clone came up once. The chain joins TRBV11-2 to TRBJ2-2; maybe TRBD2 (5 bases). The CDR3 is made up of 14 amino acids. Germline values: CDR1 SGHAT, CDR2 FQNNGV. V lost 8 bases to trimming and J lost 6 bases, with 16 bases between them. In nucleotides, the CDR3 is TGTGCCAGCTATACCGGGGTCGGAGCCGGGGAGCTGTTTTTT. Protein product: CASYTGVGAGELFF.

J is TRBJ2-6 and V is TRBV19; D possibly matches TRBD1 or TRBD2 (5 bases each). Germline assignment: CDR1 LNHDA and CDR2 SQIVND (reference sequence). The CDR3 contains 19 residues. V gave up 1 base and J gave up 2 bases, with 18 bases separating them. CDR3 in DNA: TGTGCCAGTAGTATAGGAATGTTGGCAGGGACCACTGGGGCCAACGTCCTGACTTTC. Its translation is CASSIGMLAGTTGANVLTF. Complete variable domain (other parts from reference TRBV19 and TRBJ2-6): DGGITQSPKYLFRKEGQNVTLSCEQNLNHDAMYWYRQDPGQGLRLIYYSQIVNDFQKGDIAEGYSVSREKKESFPLTVTSAQKNPTAFYLCASSIGMLAGTTGANVLTFGAGSRLTVL.

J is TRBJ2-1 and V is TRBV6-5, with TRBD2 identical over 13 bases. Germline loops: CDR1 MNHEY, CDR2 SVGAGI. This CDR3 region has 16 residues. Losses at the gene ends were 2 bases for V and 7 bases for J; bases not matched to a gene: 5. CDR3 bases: TGTGCCAGCAGTTACCCCGGACTAGCGGGAGAAAATGAGCAGTTCTTC. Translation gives CASSYPGLAGENEQFF.

In DNA, the CDR3 is TGTGCCAGCAGCCCCGGGTCGAATCCGCAGTTCTTC. Encoded protein: CASSPGSNPQFF. The chain employs TRBV9 and TRBJ2-1; D gene unclear. The CDR3 length is 12 residues. V lost 4 bases and J 12 bases, leaving 14 bases between the germline ends. CDR1 SGDLS and CDR2 YYNGEE come from the germline V gene.

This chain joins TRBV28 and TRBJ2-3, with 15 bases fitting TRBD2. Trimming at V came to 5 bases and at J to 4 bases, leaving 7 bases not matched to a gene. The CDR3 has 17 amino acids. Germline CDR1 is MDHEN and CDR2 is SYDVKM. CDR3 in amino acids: CASSAPGLAGGSDTQYF. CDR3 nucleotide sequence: TGTGCCAGCAGTGCTCCCGGACTAGCGGGAGGGTCAGATACGCAGTATTTT.

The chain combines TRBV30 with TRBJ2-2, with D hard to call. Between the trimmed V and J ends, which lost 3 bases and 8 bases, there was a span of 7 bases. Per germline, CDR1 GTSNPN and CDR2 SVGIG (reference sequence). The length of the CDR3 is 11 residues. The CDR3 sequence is CAWRLSGELFF. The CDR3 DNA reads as TGTGCCTGGAGATTATCTGGGGAGCTGTTTTTT. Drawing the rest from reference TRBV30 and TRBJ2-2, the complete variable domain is SQTIHQWPATLVQPVGSPLSLECTVEGTSNPNLYWYRQAAGRGLQLLFYSVGIGQISSEVPQNLSASRPQDRQFILSSKKLLLSDSGFYLCAWRLSGELFFGEGSRLTVL.

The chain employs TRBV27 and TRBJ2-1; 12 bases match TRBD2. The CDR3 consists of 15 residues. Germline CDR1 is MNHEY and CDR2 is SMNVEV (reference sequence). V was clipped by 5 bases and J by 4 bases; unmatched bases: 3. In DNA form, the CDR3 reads TGTGCCAGCAGTCCCGGGACTAGCGGGTACAATGAGCAGTTCTTC. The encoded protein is CASSPGTSGYNEQFF.

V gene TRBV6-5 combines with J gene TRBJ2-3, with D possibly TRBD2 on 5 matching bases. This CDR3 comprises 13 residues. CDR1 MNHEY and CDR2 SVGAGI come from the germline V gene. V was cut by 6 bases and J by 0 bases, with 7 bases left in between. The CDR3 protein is CASSGGSTDTQYF. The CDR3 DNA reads TGTGCCAGCAGCGGCGGGAGCACAGATACGCAGTATTTT.

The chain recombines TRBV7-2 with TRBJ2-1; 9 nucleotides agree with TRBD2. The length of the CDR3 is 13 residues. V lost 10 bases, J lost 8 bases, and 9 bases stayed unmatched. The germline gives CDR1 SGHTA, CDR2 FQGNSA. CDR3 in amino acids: CAIVSGRGDEQFF. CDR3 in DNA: TGTGCCATAGTTAGCGGGAGAGGGGATGAGCAGTTCTTC.

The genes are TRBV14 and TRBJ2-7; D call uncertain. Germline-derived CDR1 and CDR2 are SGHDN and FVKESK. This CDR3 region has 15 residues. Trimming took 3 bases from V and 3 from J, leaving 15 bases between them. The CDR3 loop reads CASSHRRRPIYEQYF. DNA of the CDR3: TGTGCCAGCAGCCATCGACGCAGACCTATCTACGAGCAGTACTTC.

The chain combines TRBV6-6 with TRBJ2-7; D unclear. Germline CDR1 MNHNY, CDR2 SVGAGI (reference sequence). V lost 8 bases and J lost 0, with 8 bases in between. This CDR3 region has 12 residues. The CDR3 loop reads CASRDDSYEQYF. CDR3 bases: TGTGCCAGCCGCGACGACTCCTACGAGCAGTACTTC.

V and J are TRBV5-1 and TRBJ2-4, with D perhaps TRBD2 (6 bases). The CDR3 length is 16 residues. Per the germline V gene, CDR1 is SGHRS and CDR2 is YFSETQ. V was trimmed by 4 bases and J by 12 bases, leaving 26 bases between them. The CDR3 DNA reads TGCGCCAGCAGCCCCGGCCCCCAGGGAGCGTGGAGGGATCAGTACTTC. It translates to CASSPGPQGAWRDQYF.